Following are 10 T cell receptor beta chains from one sample sequenced in a study of blood T cells in healthy people across ages. The second PCR ran roughly 6 to 11 cycles with a sample-barcoded 5' primer and J-beta primers. TCRdb redid the calling of the 5' RACE reads with MiXCR, one entry per CDR3 protein. Among under 1 million distinct CDR3 sequences listed, roughly 44% were seen once. The sample taken for sequencing was blood. The receptors come from a man in his sixties in good health.

DNA for the CDR3: TGTGCCAGCAGCGTAGGCTTCAGCGGGGGGGCGAATGAGCAGTTCTTC. This codes for CASSVGFSGGANEQFF. This chain joins TRBV9 and TRBJ2-1, with TRBD2 matching 10 bases. The CDR3 is made up of 16 amino acids. With V trimmed by 0 bases and J by 7 bases, 7 bases remained unmatched. Germline V gene sequence: CDR1 SGDLS, CDR2 YYNGEE.

In DNA, the CDR3 is TGTGCCAGCAGCGGAGGGGGTGTAATGGACGAGCAGTACTTC. Protein sequence: CASSGGGVMDEQYF. This chain uses TRBV7-2 with TRBJ2-7; possibly TRBD1 or TRBD2 for D (6 bases each). The germline V and J ends were trimmed by 5 bases and 5 bases, with 16 bases remaining between them. The CDR3 covers 14 residues. CDR1 is SGHTA, CDR2 FQGNSA, per germline.

This sequence joins TRBV6-2 or TRBV6-3 and TRBJ2-1; D gene ambiguous. Germline CDR1 and CDR2: MNHEY and SVGEGT. Trimming removed 2 bases at V and 0 bases at J, with 11 bases between. The CDR3 has 16 residues. In DNA, the CDR3 is TGTGCCAGCAGTTACATGGGGTCAAGCTCCTACAATGAGCAGTTCTTC. It translates to CASSYMGSSSYNEQFF.

This clonotype was observed a few times. DNA of the CDR3: TGTGCCACCAGCGCCGGGACAACCTATGGCTACACCTTC. It yields the protein CATSAGTTYGYTF. This chain uses TRBV24-1 with TRBJ1-2; tentative D call: TRBD1 (6 bases). The CDR3 is 13 amino acids. The V end was cut by 7 bases, the J end by 4 bases, with 12 bases between. CDR1 is KGHDR and CDR2 is SFDVKD in the germline V gene.

As concerns this clonotype: A much bigger clone sits one base away, suggesting this may be a read error. V gene TRBV9 combines with J gene TRBJ2-7; maybe TRBD2 (5 bases). Germline assignment: CDR1 SGDLS and CDR2 YYNGEE. CDR3 length equals 14 residues. Here the CDR3 reads CTSSASPGTYEQYF. The CDR3, as DNA: TGTACCAGCAGCGCCTCTCCGGGGACCTACGAGCAGTACTTC.

This clonotype was counted only a few times. This chain links TRBV20-1 with TRBJ1-2, with no clear D. The CDR3 loop spans 13 amino acids. Deletions cut 2 bases from V and 1 base from J, with 8 bases between. The germline V gene has CDR1 DFQATT and CDR2 SNEGSKA (reference sequence). Written as DNA, the CDR3 is TGCAGTGCTAGATTCGGGGTTAACTATGGCTACACCTTC. This sequence encodes CSARFGVNYGYTF.

The rearrangement joins TRBV10-3 to TRBJ2-3, with D perhaps matching TRBD2 (5 bases). The CDR3 has 17 amino acids. Trimming removed 0 bases from V and 2 bases from J, with 15 bases in between. Germline-derived CDR1 and CDR2 are ENHRY and SYGVKD. CDR3 amino acids: CAISESRGPHITDTQYF. CDR3 DNA: TGTGCCATCAGTGAGTCGAGAGGGCCGCATATCACAGATACGCAGTATTTT.

This clonotype was seen a handful of times. The chain has TRBV3-1 and TRBJ1-2, with D maybe TRBD1 (6 bases). Germline V lookup: CDR1 LGHDT, CDR2 YNNKEL (reference sequence). This CDR3 is built from 15 residues. Trimming took 6 bases from V and 4 from J, leaving 18 bases between them. CDR3 residues: CASSPRGSGGYGYTF. Here the CDR3 DNA reads TGTGCCAGCAGTCCCAGGGGTTCTGGGGGCTATGGCTACACCTTC.

There are many counts of this clonotype. The V and J genes are TRBV7-2 and TRBJ2-3, with 12 bases matching TRBD1. CDR1 is SGHTA, CDR2 FQGNSA, per germline. J gave up 6 bases and V 4 bases, and 5 bases lay outside the gene matches. The CDR3 is 15 amino acids. The CDR3 DNA reads TGTGCCAGCAGCTCGGGACAGGGGGCTTTTGATACGCAGTATTTT. Encoded protein: CASSSGQGAFDTQYF.

The genes are TRBV20-1 and TRBJ1-2, with a weak D call TRBD1 (6 bases). Trimming shortened V by 7 bases and J by 7 bases, and 19 bases separated the two germline ends. The length of the CDR3 is 13 residues. Germline CDR1 reads DFQATT; CDR2 reads SNEGSKA (reference sequence). CDR3 in DNA: TGCAGTGGAATACCACAGGGCTGGGGTGGCTACACCTTC. Its translation is CSGIPQGWGGYTF.